The 20 T cell receptor beta chains below were found in one sample sequenced in a study of cytomegalovirus exposure and HLA in healthy donors. The PCR employed 60 Vbeta primers together with 13 Jbeta primers. Measured with immunoSEQ multiplex PCR; TCRdb has only the in-frame clones, and not every one. The sample comprises some 120,000 clones, 65% to 85% of which are singletons, and around 4% rests with the top ten. Material for sequencing was PBMCs. The receptors come from a man aged 18 to 30 in good health and CMV-seropositive.

The chain links TRBV19 to TRBJ2-3; 8 nucleotides align to TRBD2. The trim removed 5 bases at V and 4 bases at J, leaving 5 bases unmatched. The germline gives CDR1 LNHDA, CDR2 SQIVND (reference sequence). CDR3 length equals 14 residues. CDR3 coding DNA: TGTGCCAGTAGTTCAGCGGGGGAGGCAGATACGCAGTATTTT. Its translation: CASSSAGEADTQYF.

The gene calls are TRBV19 and TRBJ1-5; D unresolved. This CDR3 contains 17 residues. Trimming took off 7 bases at V and 0 bases at J, with 19 bases between the two ends. Germline CDR1 is LNHDA and CDR2 is SQIVND (reference sequence). The CDR3 sequence is CASTGVGLYNSNQPQHF. The CDR3 coding sequence is TGTGCCAGTACCGGGGTGGGCCTCTACAATAGCAATCAGCCCCAGCATTTT.

The chain is built from TRBV7-9 and TRBJ2-3, with D hard to call. The CDR3 consists of 18 residues. Trimming cost V 2 bases and J 2 bases, with 20 bases left between them. Per germline, CDR1 SEHNR and CDR2 FQNEAQ (reference sequence). The CDR3 sequence is CASSLNTGDTEFTDTQYF. The CDR3 DNA reads TGTGCCAGCAGCTTAAATACCGGCGACACCGAATTCACAGATACGCAGTATTTT.

This chain uses TRBV7-9 with TRBJ2-7; the match to TRBD1 covers 10 bases. Germline V gives CDR1 SEHNR, CDR2 FQNEAQ (reference sequence). Trimming removed 3 bases from V and 6 bases from J; junction bases left unmatched: 11. The CDR3 sequence is 16 residues long. The CDR3 coding sequence is TGTGCCAGCAGCTTCCGAACCGGGACAGGGGCTTCCGAGCAGTACTTC. Residues: CASSFRTGTGASEQYF.

The chain links TRBV5-5 to TRBJ2-7; 8 nucleotides line up with TRBD1. This CDR3 is 17 amino acids long. Germline V lookup: CDR1 SGHKS, CDR2 YYEKEE (reference sequence). J gave up 1 base and V 4 bases, and 13 bases lay outside the gene matches. The CDR3 region has the DNA TGTGCCAGCAGCCCTCCCGGGACAGGACCTAGTTCCTACGAGCAGTACTTC. Its protein is CASSPPGTGPSSYEQYF.

The V gene is TRBV6-4, the J gene TRBJ2-1; D perhaps matches TRBD2 (6 bases). Trimming took 4 bases from V and 5 from J, leaving 15 bases between them. CDR1 and CDR2 from the germline V gene are MRHNA and SNTAGT. The CDR3 is 15 residues long. The CDR3 region has the DNA TGTGCCAGCAGTGTGGAGGCTAGCGAGAACAATGAGCAGTTCTTC. Translation gives CASSVEASENNEQFF.

V and J are TRBV14 and TRBJ1-2; 9 bases fit TRBD1. Germline-derived CDR1 and CDR2 are SGHDN and FVKESK. J gave up 8 bases and V 4 bases, and 11 bases lay outside the gene matches. The CDR3 runs to 15 residues. CDR3 region: CASSRDFTGGRGYTF. Here the CDR3 DNA reads TGTGCCAGCAGCCGAGACTTCACAGGGGGCAGAGGCTACACCTTC.

CDR3 DNA: TGTGCCAGCGGACCTAGCGGGGCCACAGATACGCAGTATTTT. This gives the protein CASGPSGATDTQYF. The chain employs TRBV5-5 and TRBJ2-3; 9 positions agree with TRBD2. V lost 7 bases, J lost 2 bases, and 5 bases stayed unmatched. Germline lookup yields CDR1 SGHKS and CDR2 YYEKEE (reference sequence). The CDR3 runs 14 residues.

As regards this clone: One junction end disagrees with the germline gene, perhaps due to a read error. The gene calls are TRBV10-3 and TRBJ1-1; D is unresolved. The CDR3 is made up of 14 amino acids. CDR1 is ENHRY, CDR2 SYGVKD, per germline. CDR3 nucleotide sequence: TGTGCCATCAGTGAGTCGGGAGTGAACACTGAAGTTTTCTTT. Amino acid sequence: CAISESGVNTEVFF.

The chain uses TRBV11-2 and TRBJ2-1; TRBD2 aligns across 9 bases. With 1 base clipped from V and 3 bases from J, the junction kept 4 bases outside the gene matches. The CDR3 runs to 16 residues. Per germline, CDR1 SGHAT and CDR2 FQNNGV. CDR3 loop: CASSLVAGELYNEQFF. The DNA for the CDR3 is TGTGCCAGCAGCTTAGTAGCGGGAGAACTCTACAATGAGCAGTTCTTC.

This rearrangement joins TRBV10-3 to TRBJ2-1; TRBD1 matches 10 bases. Germline values: CDR1 ENHRY, CDR2 SYGVKD. V was pared by 7 bases and J by 5 bases, with 11 bases of the junction left unmatched. The CDR3 has 16 amino acids. The CDR3 bases are TGTGCCATCACCGAGGGTGTGGGGACAGGGGACAATGAGCAGTTCTTC. Encoded protein: CAITEGVGTGDNEQFF.

Note on this clone: Because the CDR3 is missing its conserved closing phenylalanine or tryptophan, this is likely a read error. This sequence joins TRBV10-2 and TRBJ1-2; 7 bases are shared with TRBD1. The CDR3 has 16 amino acids. V gave up 3 bases and J gave up 8 bases; unmatched junction bases: 15. Germline V gene sequence: CDR1 WSHSY, CDR2 SAAADI. CDR3 nucleotide sequence: TGCGCCAGCAGTGAACAGGGGCCCCGCTTCTCTGACGGCTACACCTCC. Translated: CASSEQGPRFSDGYTS.

This chain uses TRBV4-3 with TRBJ2-3, with TRBD2 matching over 8 bases. Germline CDR1 reads LGHNA; CDR2 reads YSLEER. After removal of 4 bases from V and 8 bases from J, the junction contained 8 bases not matched to a gene. This CDR3 is built from 14 residues. This CDR3 reads CASSPRGAGGTQYF. The CDR3 DNA follows: TGCGCCAGCAGCCCGCGGGGGGCCGGGGGTACGCAGTATTTT.

The chain links TRBV5-8 to TRBJ2-7; 8 bases line up with TRBD1. The CDR3 spans 14 residues. The ends lost 4 bases at V and 3 bases at J; junction bases unmatched: 6. Germline V gene sequence: CDR1 SGHTS, CDR2 YDEGEE. The CDR3 DNA is TGTGCCAGCAGCCGGGGACAGGAAAGCTACGAGCAGTACTTC. This translates into CASSRGQESYEQYF.

The V gene is TRBV12-5, the J gene TRBJ2-5; tentatively, D is TRBD1 (8 bases). Germline V gene lookup returns CDR1 LGHNT and CDR2 FRNRAP. Trimming removed 2 bases from V and 2 bases from J, with 12 bases in between. The CDR3 contains 15 residues. CDR3 nucleotide sequence: TGTGCTAGTGGTTTGACAGGGGGAGGGCAAGAGACCCAGTACTTC. It yields the protein CASGLTGGGQETQYF.

The rearrangement links TRBV6-6 to TRBJ1-6; unclear D gene. Between the trimmed V and J ends, which lost 7 bases and 3 bases, there was a span of 7 bases. This CDR3 has 13 residues. Germline values: CDR1 MNHNY, CDR2 SVGAGI (reference sequence). DNA for the CDR3: TGTGCCAGCAAGAGAGACTATAATTCACCCCTCCACTTT. Its protein product is CASKRDYNSPLHF.

This clone was counted once. The chain is built from TRBV5-6 and TRBJ2-7; D perhaps matches TRBD1 (7 bases). Germline V gene lookup returns CDR1 SGHDT and CDR2 YYEEEE. CDR3 length: 16 amino acids. Between the trimmed V and J ends, which lost 2 bases and 2 bases, there was a span of 17 bases. DNA for the CDR3: TGTGCCAGCAGCTTCCCACGGGCAGGGGGGACCTACGAGCAGTACTTC. Amino acids: CASSFPRAGGTYEQYF.

The chain joins TRBV19 to TRBJ1-2, with D possibly matching TRBD1 (5 bases). With 1 base removed from V and 0 bases from J, the gap between germline ends came to 9 bases. Germline values: CDR1 LNHDA, CDR2 SQIVND (reference sequence). The CDR3 is 15 residues long. CDR3 nucleotides: TGTGCCAGTAGTATAGCCGTGACAGCTAACTATGGCTACACCTTC. It translates to CASSIAVTANYGYTF.

The genes are TRBV5-8 and TRBJ2-7; weak D call: TRBD2 (7 bases). V lost 4 bases and J lost 2, with 25 bases in between. Germline V gene sequence: CDR1 SGHTS, CDR2 YDEGEE. The CDR3 covers 18 residues. CDR3: CASSTPGATAGLPYEQYF. The CDR3 DNA reads as TGTGCCAGCAGCACCCCGGGGGCGACAGCGGGACTTCCCTACGAGCAGTACTTC.

This rearrangement joins TRBV7-9 to TRBJ1-2, with D possibly TRBD1 on 6 matching bases. The CDR3 is 12 amino acids. Germline CDR1 SEHNR, CDR2 FQNEAQ (reference sequence). Trimming removed 5 bases at V and 4 bases at J, with 8 bases between. The CDR3, as DNA: TGTGCCAGCAGCCAGGACAGCTATGGCTACACCTTC. Translation gives CASSQDSYGYTF.